This is a list of T cell receptor beta chains from one sample in a study of T-cell memory formation after mild COVID-19. From the 5' RACE reads, TCRdb called clonotypes with MiXCR, one entry per CDR3 protein. Of about 290,000 distinct CDR3 sequences in the sample, approximately 15% are singletons; the top ten hold roughly 20%. Sequences were obtained from PBMCs or a T cell subset sorted from them (not recorded which). Every receptor here comes from a man younger than 35 who had mild COVID-19 (a few samples of this study predate the infection). Cell type and time point are not known. Both conserved end residues are part of each CDR3. Each record gives: D gene, CDR3 length, V gene, J gene, clone size, CDR3 DNA, CDR3 protein. The D gene is left open where the match is weak. Size values are once, few and many counts, or a class for expanded clones, and some rows have none.

-	15	TRBV18	TRBJ1-3	-	TGTGCCAGCTCACCCGGAGCCAACTCTGGAAACACCATATATTTT	CASSPGANSGNTIYF
-	14	TRBV20-1	TRBJ2-1	few	TGCAGTGCTAGAGGATCAGCGGCTTACAATGAGCAGTTCTTC	CSARGSAAYNEQFF
TRBD1	14	TRBV7-8	TRBJ2-7	many	TGTGCCAGCAGCTTAGGGACAGGGCCCTACGAGCAGTACTTC	CASSLGTGPYEQYF
-	14	TRBV20-1	TRBJ1-2	few	TGCAGTGCACACTCAGGGGTTGGGTCCTATGGCTACACCTTC	CSAHSGVGSYGYTF
TRBD2	14	TRBV27	TRBJ2-3	-	TGTGCCAGCAGGGCTAGCGGGCTCACAGATACGCAGTATTTT	CASRASGLTDTQYF
-	12	TRBV7-9	TRBJ2-7	-	TGTGCCAGCAGCGTAGGGTCCTACGAGCAGTACTTC	CASSVGSYEQYF
-	11	TRBV11-1	TRBJ1-4	few	TGTGCCAGTGCAACTAATGAAAAACTGTTTTTT	CASATNEKLFF
-	16	TRBV20-1	TRBJ2-3	few	TGCAGTGCTAGAGACTTCCTAGCTTCGTCCACAGATACGCAGTATTTT	CSARDFLASSTDTQYF
TRBD1	15	TRBV5-1	TRBJ1-1	-	TGCGCCAGCAGCTTAAACAGGGGTCTGAACACTGAAGCTTTCTTT	CASSLNRGLNTEAFF
-	13	TRBV6-6	TRBJ1-3	few	TGTGCCAGCAGTTCCGGCGCTGGAAACACCATATATTTT	CASSSGAGNTIYF
-	16	TRBV10-3	TRBJ1-5	-	TGTGCCATCAGTGAGTCGGCAGGGCACAGCAATCAGCCCCAGCATTTT	CAISESAGHSNQPQHF
-	13	TRBV29-1	TRBJ2-5	-	TGCAGCGTGGTGGTTGGCGGTGGGGAGACCCAGTACTTC	CSVVVGGGETQYF